One and the same sample provided the 16 T cell receptor beta chains below, sequenced in a study of shared clonotypes between healthy human individuals. The protocol was immunoSEQ multiplex PCR, while the TCRdb copy is restricted to in-frame clones and leaves out a portion. This table holds about 2 million clones, approximately 95% found once. Material for sequencing was naive CD4+ T cells sorted from blood. Subset given: CD45RA+ positively selected. The receptors originated from a man aged 18 to 29 in good health.

The J gene is TRBJ1-5, the V gene TRBV7-9; a possible D gene is TRBD1 (5 bases). The CDR3 consists of 17 residues. The germline V gene encodes CDR1 SEHNR and CDR2 FQNEAQ (reference sequence). Trimming removed 0 bases from V and 3 bases from J, with 15 bases in between. In DNA form, the CDR3 reads TGTGCCAGCAGCTTAGCCACAGGCCCGGCTGACAATCAGCCCCAGCATTTT. As protein: CASSLATGPADNQPQHF.

The genes are TRBV6-5 and TRBJ2-6, with no clear D. Trimming removed 0 bases from V and 0 bases from J, with 6 bases in between. Germline-derived CDR1 and CDR2 are MNHEY and SVGAGI. The CDR3 sequence is 16 residues long. The CDR3 is CASSYSGSSGANVLTF. CDR3 coding DNA: TGTGCCAGCAGTTACTCCGGGTCCTCTGGGGCCAACGTCCTGACTTTC.

The chain links TRBV10-1 to TRBJ1-1; a possible D gene is TRBD1 (5 bases). Germline-derived CDR1 and CDR2 are WNHNN and SYGVQD (reference sequence). The CDR3 is made up of 12 amino acids. The V end was cut by 3 bases, the J end by 11 bases, with 13 bases between. CDR3 sequence reads: CASSDWGRKAFF. CDR3 DNA: TGCGCCAGCAGTGATTGGGGCAGGAAGGCTTTCTTT.

The CDR3, as DNA: TGTGCCAGCAGTTACAAAAAAGACCCCCGGAGGGAGACCCAGTACTTC. Amino acids: CASSYKKDPRRETQYF. The V call is TRBV6-5, the J call TRBJ2-5, with D tentatively TRBD2 (5 bases). Trimming shortened V by 2 bases and J by 5 bases, and 18 bases separated the two germline ends. This CDR3 has 16 residues. Looked up from germline, CDR1 is MNHEY and CDR2 is SVGAGI.

In the case of this clone: Other DNA sequences in this specimen translate into the identical CDR3. J is TRBJ2-5 and V is TRBV30; the D is unclear. Trimming stripped 3 bases from V and 5 bases from J, with 10 bases between. The CDR3 has 12 residues. Germline V gene data show CDR1 as GTSNPN and CDR2 as SVGIG (reference sequence). For the CDR3, the DNA is TGTGCCTGGAGCGCAGGTGGCGAGACCCAGTACTTC. This codes for CAWSAGGETQYF.

V gene TRBV13 combines with J gene TRBJ1-2, with D tentatively TRBD1 (5 bases). The CDR3 totals 14 residues. Deletions cut 1 base from V and 6 bases from J, with 12 bases between. Germline lookup yields CDR1 PRHDT and CDR2 FYEKMQ (reference sequence). This CDR3 reads CASSLERGVDGYTF. CDR3 sequence (DNA): TGTGCCAGCAGCTTAGAGCGGGGGGTTGATGGCTACACCTTC.

Concerning this clone itself: Other DNA sequences in the same sample also yield this CDR3. V gene TRBV11-2 combines with J gene TRBJ2-5, with D maybe TRBD2 (5 bases). Deletions cut 1 base from V and 4 bases from J, with 7 bases between. From germline, CDR1 is SGHAT and CDR2 FQNNGV. CDR3 length equals 13 residues. The CDR3 loop reads CASSLGTRETQYF. CDR3 in DNA: TGTGCCAGCAGCTTAGGGACTCGAGAGACCCAGTACTTC.

This chain connects TRBV5-1 to TRBJ2-3; no clear D. Per germline, CDR1 SGHRS and CDR2 YFSETQ. Trimming left V 0 bases short and J 6 bases short, with 11 bases between. The CDR3 consists of 14 residues. The CDR3 protein is CASSLANVMDTQYF. CDR3 DNA: TGCGCCAGCAGCTTGGCCAATGTGATGGATACGCAGTATTTT.

The V call is TRBV30, the J call TRBJ1-6, with D possibly matching TRBD1 (6 bases). CDR1 GTSNPN and CDR2 SVGIG come from the germline V gene (reference sequence). The CDR3 covers 13 residues. Trimming stripped 4 bases from V and 14 bases from J, with 18 bases between. CDR3 coding DNA: TGTGCCTGGACTGGACAGAGAGGCGTATCCCTCCACTTT. This encodes CAWTGQRGVSLHF.

The J gene is TRBJ1-2, the V gene TRBV4-2; 10 bases line up with TRBD1. Trimming took 1 base from V and 4 from J; bases not matched to a gene: 6. Germline V gives CDR1 LGHNA, CDR2 YNFKEQ. This CDR3 comprises 16 residues. The CDR3 sequence: CASSQVGTGVGYGYTF. The CDR3 bases are TGTGCCAGCAGCCAAGTGGGGACAGGGGTTGGCTATGGCTACACCTTC.

V is TRBV4-2 and J is TRBJ2-1, with D possibly TRBD2 on 6 matching bases. Germline assignment: CDR1 LGHNA and CDR2 YNFKEQ. V was trimmed by 0 bases and J by 4 bases, leaving 16 bases between them. The CDR3 contains 17 residues. CDR3 DNA: TGTGCCAGCAGCCAAGATTTTACGGGAGCGGCATACAATGAGCAGTTCTTC. Translating it yields CASSQDFTGAAYNEQFF.

The J gene is TRBJ1-3, the V gene TRBV5-1; 10 bases line up with TRBD1. From germline, CDR1 is SGHRS and CDR2 YFSETQ. This CDR3 has 17 residues. The V and J ends lost 4 bases and 1 base, in that order; junction bases with no gene match: 8. DNA for the CDR3: TGCGCCAGCAGCCACGGGACAGGGGATTTATCTGGAAACACCATATATTTT. Residues: CASSHGTGDLSGNTIYF.

The chain has TRBV18 and TRBJ1-6, with D perhaps TRBD1 (6 bases). The CDR3 runs 17 residues. Trimming cost V 2 bases and J 0 bases, with 11 bases left between them. Germline CDR1 is KGHSH and CDR2 is LQKENI. This CDR3 is CASSPSGASSYNSPLHF. CDR3 DNA sequence: TGTGCCAGCTCACCATCAGGGGCGAGCTCCTATAATTCACCCCTCCACTTT.

The chain joins TRBV19 to TRBJ2-4; 9 bases map to TRBD1. Trimming took 1 base from V and 8 from J; bases not matched to a gene: 6. The CDR3 has 15 residues. Germline CDR1 LNHDA, CDR2 SQIVND (reference sequence). The CDR3 loop reads CASSIGRDRVDIQYF. The CDR3 DNA is TGTGCCAGTAGTATAGGCCGGGACAGGGTTGACATTCAGTACTTC.

J is TRBJ2-7 and V is TRBV10-3, with D perhaps matching TRBD1 (5 bases). Trimming cost V 0 bases and J 7 bases, with 7 bases left between them. The CDR3 extends over 12 amino acids. Per the germline V gene, CDR1 is ENHRY and CDR2 is SYGVKD. The CDR3 loop reads CAISESGVEQYF. The DNA of the CDR3 is TGTGCCATCAGTGAGTCAGGGGTTGAGCAGTACTTC.

This sequence joins TRBV5-6 and TRBJ1-6; D is unresolved. The CDR3 consists of 16 residues. V was cut by 2 bases and J by 4 bases, with 13 bases left in between. Germline values: CDR1 SGHDT, CDR2 YYEEEE. CDR3 sequence reads: CASSFSSGRYNSPLHF. For the CDR3, the DNA is TGTGCCAGCAGCTTTAGTTCAGGACGATATAATTCACCCCTCCACTTT.